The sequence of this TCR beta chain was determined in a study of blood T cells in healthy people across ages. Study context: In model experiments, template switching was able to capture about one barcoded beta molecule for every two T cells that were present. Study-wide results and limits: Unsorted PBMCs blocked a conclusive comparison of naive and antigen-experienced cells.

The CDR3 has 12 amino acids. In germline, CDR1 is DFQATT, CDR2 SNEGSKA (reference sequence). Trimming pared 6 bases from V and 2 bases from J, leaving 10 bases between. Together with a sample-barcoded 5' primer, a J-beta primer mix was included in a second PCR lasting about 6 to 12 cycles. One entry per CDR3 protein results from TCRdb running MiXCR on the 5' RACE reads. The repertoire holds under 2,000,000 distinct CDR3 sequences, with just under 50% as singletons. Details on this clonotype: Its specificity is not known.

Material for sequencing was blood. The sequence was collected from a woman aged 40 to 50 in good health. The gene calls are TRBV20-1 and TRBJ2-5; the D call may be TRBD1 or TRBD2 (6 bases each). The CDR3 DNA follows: TGCAGTGCGATAGGGGGGCAAGAGACCCAGTACTTC. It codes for CSAIGGQETQYF.